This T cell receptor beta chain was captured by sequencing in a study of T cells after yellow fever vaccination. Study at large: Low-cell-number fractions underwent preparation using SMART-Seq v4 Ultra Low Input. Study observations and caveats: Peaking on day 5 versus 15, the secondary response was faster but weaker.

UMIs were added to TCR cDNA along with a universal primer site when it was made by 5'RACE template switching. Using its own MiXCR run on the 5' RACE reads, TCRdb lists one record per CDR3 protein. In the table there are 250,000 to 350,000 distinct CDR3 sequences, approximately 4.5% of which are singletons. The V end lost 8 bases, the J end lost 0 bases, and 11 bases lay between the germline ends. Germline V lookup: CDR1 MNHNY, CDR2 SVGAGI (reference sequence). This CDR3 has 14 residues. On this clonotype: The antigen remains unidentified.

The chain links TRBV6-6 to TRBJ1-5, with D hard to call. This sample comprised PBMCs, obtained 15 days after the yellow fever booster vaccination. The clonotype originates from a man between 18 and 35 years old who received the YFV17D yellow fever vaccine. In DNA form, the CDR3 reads TGTGCCAGCCGAGGTACATATAGCAATCAGCCCCAGCATTTT. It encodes CASRGTYSNQPQHF.